The 18 T cell receptor beta chains given below trace back to one sample, sequenced in a study of vaccination and CD4 T cells after COVID-19. These receptors lack a known antigen. Indicated treatment: roughly 10-day PBMC culture with coronavirus spike peptide pools or control peptides (ViraFEST assay). CD4+ T cells that had been cultured provided DNA sequenced with the Oncomine TCR Beta short-read assay. Using its own MiXCR run on the PCR reads, TCRdb lists one record per CDR3 protein. This sample has roughly 7,200 distinct CDR3 sequences, with around 60% found just once. The sequencing sample was made of CD4+ T cells from blood, cultured in vitro. The receptor source for this set is a human donor who had recovered from COVID-19.

This rearrangement joins TRBV27 to TRBJ1-2; unclear D gene. V was trimmed by 4 bases and J by 3 bases, leaving 15 bases between them. CDR1 and CDR2 from the germline V gene are MNHEY and SMNVEV (reference sequence). This CDR3 is 15 amino acids long. CDR3 sequence reads: CASSSQDPGDYGYTF. Written as DNA, the CDR3 is TGTGCCAGCAGTTCCCAGGACCCCGGAGACTATGGCTACACCTTC.

This clonotype was picked up one time. The chain employs TRBV28 and TRBJ1-2; D possibly corresponds to TRBD1 (6 bases). This CDR3 is 13 amino acids long. The germline gives CDR1 MDHEN, CDR2 SYDVKM. Deletions cut 7 bases from V and 4 bases from J, with 13 bases between. The CDR3 coding sequence is TGTGCCAGCAAGGACAGCGGAACCTATGGCTACACCTTC. It translates to CASKDSGTYGYTF.

In nucleotides, the CDR3 is TGTGCCAGCATCAGTGGGACTGAAGCTTTCTTT. Its protein product is CASISGTEAFF. This rearrangement joins TRBV28 to TRBJ1-1; D remains ambiguous. The germline V and J ends were trimmed by 7 bases and 5 bases, with 8 bases remaining between them. The CDR3 runs to 11 residues. CDR1 is MDHEN, CDR2 SYDVKM, per germline. Full variable domain (outside the CDR3, taken from reference TRBV28 and TRBJ1-1): DVKVTQSSRYLVKRTGEKVFLECVQDMDHENMFWYRQDPGLGLRLIYFSYDVKMKEKGDIPEGYSVSREKKERFSLILESASTNQTSMYLCASISGTEAFFGQGTRLTVV.

The rearrangement links TRBV7-8 to TRBJ2-2; D ambiguous. CDR3 length equals 13 residues. Per germline, CDR1 SGHVS and CDR2 FQNEAQ. The V end was cut by 3 bases, the J end by 7 bases, with 9 bases between. This CDR3 reads CASSFDGSGELFF. The DNA of the CDR3 is TGTGCCAGCAGCTTCGACGGTAGCGGGGAGCTGTTTTTT. The complete variable domain, with remaining parts taken from reference TRBV7-8 and TRBJ2-2, reads GAGVSQSPRYKVAKRGQDVALRCDPISGHVSLFWYQQALGQGPEFLTYFQNEAQLDKSGLPSDRFFAERPEGSVSTLKIQRTQQEDSAVYLCASSFDGSGELFFGEGSRLTVL.

This clonotype was seen a single time. The chain is built from TRBV6-1 and TRBJ2-5, with 7 positions matching TRBD1. Germline CDR1 and CDR2: MNHNS and SASEGT. V lost 6 bases and J lost 0; bases outside the gene matches: 10. The CDR3 spans 16 residues. In DNA, the CDR3 is TGTGCCAGCAGCTCGACCGGGACAGCGTACCAAGAGACCCAGTACTTC. This sequence encodes CASSSTGTAYQETQYF.

The chain joins TRBV7-2 to TRBJ1-1; D unresolved. The V gene lost 1 base and the J gene lost 3 bases, with 6 bases spanning the gap. CDR3 length: 13 amino acids. Looked up from germline, CDR1 is SGHTA and CDR2 is FQGNSA. Here the CDR3 DNA reads TGTGCCAGCAGCTTAGTGCCAGACACTGAAGCTTTCTTT. Protein product: CASSLVPDTEAFF.

The chain is built from TRBV20-1 and TRBJ2-3, with a tentative D call TRBD1 (6 bases). The CDR3 runs to 13 residues. V lost 4 bases and J lost 2, with 10 bases in between. Looked up from germline, CDR1 is DFQATT and CDR2 is SNEGSKA (reference sequence). The CDR3 reads CSAIRDTTDTQYF. The CDR3 DNA is TGCAGTGCTATCCGGGACACCACAGATACGCAGTATTTT.

This clonotype appeared a few times. The V call is TRBV27, the J call TRBJ2-5; 8 bases agree with TRBD2. CDR1 is MNHEY, CDR2 SMNVEV, per germline (reference sequence). V lost 5 bases, J lost 4 bases, and 9 bases stayed unmatched. This CDR3 has 15 residues. Here the CDR3 DNA reads TGTGCCAGCAGTCCCACAGCGGGAGAAGGAGAGACCCAGTACTTC. Translated: CASSPTAGEGETQYF.

This chain links TRBV20-1 with TRBJ1-1, with a possible D match to TRBD1 (6 bases). V was trimmed by 2 bases and J by 7 bases, leaving 20 bases between them. CDR1 is DFQATT, CDR2 SNEGSKA, per germline (reference sequence). This CDR3 comprises 15 residues. The CDR3 DNA is TGCAGTGCTAGAATGGGGGGCCAATCGAGGGGTGAAGCTTTCTTT. Translated, it gives CSARMGGQSRGEAFF.

The CDR3 sequence is CASSLGLAGVNGELFF. DNA of the CDR3: TGTGCCAGCAGTTTGGGACTAGCGGGAGTGAACGGGGAGCTGTTTTTT. The chain couples TRBV6-5 to TRBJ2-2; 14 bases fit TRBD2. Trimming at V came to 4 bases and at J to 7 bases, leaving 5 bases not matched to a gene. The CDR3 is 16 amino acids. Looked up from germline, CDR1 is MNHEY and CDR2 is SVGAGI.

The chain joins TRBV7-2 to TRBJ2-3, with D possibly being TRBD1 (6 bases). This CDR3 has 15 residues. Germline CDR1 is SGHTA and CDR2 is FQGNSA. Between the trimmed V and J ends, which lost 2 bases and 2 bases, there was a span of 11 bases. This CDR3 is CASSLSGTSTDTQYF. CDR3 nucleotide sequence: TGTGCCAGCAGCTTATCCGGGACATCCACAGATACGCAGTATTTT.

The chain carries TRBV21-1 and TRBJ1-6; the table calls TRBD1, which could not be checked here. TRBV21-1 is listed as a pseudogene. CDR3 length equals 19 residues. The chain's CDR3 is CASSKVLAGGVPYNSPLHF. The CDR3 DNA follows: TGTGCCAGCAGCAAAGTTTTGGCAGGGGGCGTCCCCTATAATTCACCCCTCCACTTT.

This chain joins TRBV12-3 or TRBV12-4 and TRBJ2-2; 8 positions match TRBD1. V was clipped by 9 bases and J by 6 bases; unmatched bases: 12. CDR3 length: 15 residues. In DNA, the CDR3 is TGTGCCAGTCGCCCCGCAGGGGGCATGGCCGGGGAGCTGTTTTTT. Translation: CASRPAGGMAGELFF.

The V and J genes are TRBV6-1 and TRBJ2-4, with 8 bases that match TRBD2. The CDR3 contains 14 residues. The germline V gene has CDR1 MNHNS and CDR2 SASEGT. V shed 6 bases, J shed 1 base, and the junction held 2 bases outside the gene matches. The CDR3 nucleotides are TGTGCCAGCAGGCCTAGCGGGGCCAAAAACATTCAGTACTTC. Protein: CASRPSGAKNIQYF.

This chain connects TRBV6-1 to TRBJ1-2, with D perhaps matching TRBD1 (5 bases). V lost 3 bases to trimming and J lost 4 bases, with 15 bases between them. This CDR3 has 15 residues. Germline CDR1 reads MNHNS; CDR2 reads SASEGT. The CDR3: CASSELGDPTYGYTF. CDR3 bases: TGTGCCAGCAGTGAGCTGGGGGACCCCACCTATGGCTACACCTTC.

This clonotype was picked up one time. The CDR3 protein is CASSLPGQGDEKLFF. CDR3 nucleotide sequence: TGTGCCAGTAGTTTACCGGGACAGGGGGATGAAAAACTGTTTTTT. V is TRBV19 and J is TRBJ1-4; 11 nucleotides match TRBD1. Germline CDR1 LNHDA, CDR2 SQIVND (reference sequence). This CDR3 has 15 amino acids. The ends lost 5 bases at V and 6 bases at J; junction bases unmatched: 5.

The chain employs TRBV20-1 and TRBJ1-5, with TRBD1 identical over 8 bases. Trimming removed 5 bases from V and 3 bases from J; junction bases left unmatched: 12. Germline-derived CDR1 and CDR2 are DFQATT and SNEGSKA (reference sequence). The CDR3 spans 16 residues. CDR3 sequence reads: CSAPAGTGLANQPQHF. The CDR3 nucleotides read TGCAGTGCTCCCGCCGGGACAGGTCTTGCCAATCAGCCCCAGCATTTT.

The chain has TRBV10-3 and TRBJ1-1; D not certain. The CDR3 loop spans 15 amino acids. The V end lost 3 bases, the J end lost 4 bases, and 15 bases lay between the germline ends. The germline CDR1 and CDR2 sequences are ENHRY and SYGVKD. The CDR3 loop is CAISDRSIIGTEAFF. The CDR3 DNA reads TGTGCCATCAGTGACAGATCGATTATCGGCACTGAAGCTTTCTTT.